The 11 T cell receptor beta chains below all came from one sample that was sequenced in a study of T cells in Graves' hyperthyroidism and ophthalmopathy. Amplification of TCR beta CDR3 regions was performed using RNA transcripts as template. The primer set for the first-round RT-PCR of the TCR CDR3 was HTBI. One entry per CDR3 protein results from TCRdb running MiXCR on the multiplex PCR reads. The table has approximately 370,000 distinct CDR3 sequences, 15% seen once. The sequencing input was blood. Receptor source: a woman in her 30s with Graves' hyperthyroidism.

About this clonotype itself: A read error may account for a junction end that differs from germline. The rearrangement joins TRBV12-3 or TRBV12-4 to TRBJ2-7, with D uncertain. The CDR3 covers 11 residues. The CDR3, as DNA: TGTGCCAGCAGTTCTATTTACGAGCGGTACTTC. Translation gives CASSSIYERYF.

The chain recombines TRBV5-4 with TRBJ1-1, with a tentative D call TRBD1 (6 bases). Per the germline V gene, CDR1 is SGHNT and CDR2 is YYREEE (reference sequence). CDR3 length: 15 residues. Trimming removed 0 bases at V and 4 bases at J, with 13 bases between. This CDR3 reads CASSLEGGALTEAFF. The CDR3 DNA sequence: TGTGCCAGCAGCTTGGAGGGGGGGGCGCTCACTGAAGCTTTCTTT.

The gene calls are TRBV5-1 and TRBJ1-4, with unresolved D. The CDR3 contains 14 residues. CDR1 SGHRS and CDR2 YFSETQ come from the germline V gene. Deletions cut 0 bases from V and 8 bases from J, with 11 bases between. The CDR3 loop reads CASSLVQPDEKLFF. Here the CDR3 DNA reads TGCGCCAGCAGCTTGGTCCAACCTGACGAAAAACTGTTTTTT.

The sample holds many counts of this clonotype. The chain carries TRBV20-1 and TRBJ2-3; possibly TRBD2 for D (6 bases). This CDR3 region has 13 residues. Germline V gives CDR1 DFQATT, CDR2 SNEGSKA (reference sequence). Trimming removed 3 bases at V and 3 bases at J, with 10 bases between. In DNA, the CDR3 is TGCAGTGCTAGCGGGAGCGGAACAGATACGCAGTATTTT. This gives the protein CSASGSGTDTQYF.

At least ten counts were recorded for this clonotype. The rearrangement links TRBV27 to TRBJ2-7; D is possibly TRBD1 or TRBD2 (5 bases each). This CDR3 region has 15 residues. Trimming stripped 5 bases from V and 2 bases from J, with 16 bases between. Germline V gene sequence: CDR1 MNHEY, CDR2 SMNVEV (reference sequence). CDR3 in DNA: TGTGCCAGCAGTAGTATGAGGGACGCCACCTACGAGCAGTACTTC. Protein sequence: CASSSMRDATYEQYF.

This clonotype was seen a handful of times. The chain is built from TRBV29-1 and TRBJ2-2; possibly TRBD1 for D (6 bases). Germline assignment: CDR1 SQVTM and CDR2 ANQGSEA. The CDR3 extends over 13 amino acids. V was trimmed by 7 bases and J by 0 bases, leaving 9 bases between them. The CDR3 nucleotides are TGCAGCGGTAACAGGGCGAACACCGGGGAGCTGTTTTTT. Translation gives CSGNRANTGELFF.

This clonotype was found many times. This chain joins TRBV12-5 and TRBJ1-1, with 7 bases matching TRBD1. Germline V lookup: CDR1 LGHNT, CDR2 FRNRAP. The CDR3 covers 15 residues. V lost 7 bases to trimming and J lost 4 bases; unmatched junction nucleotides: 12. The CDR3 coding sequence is TGTGCTAGTGCTCCTGGACAGGTTTACGGCACTGAAGCTTTCTTT. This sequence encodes CASAPGQVYGTEAFF.

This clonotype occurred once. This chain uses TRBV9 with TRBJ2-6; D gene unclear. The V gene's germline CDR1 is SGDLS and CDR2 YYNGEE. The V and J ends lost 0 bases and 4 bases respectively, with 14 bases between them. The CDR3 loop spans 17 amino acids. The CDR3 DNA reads TGTGCCAGCAGCGTAGGGGCTCCCTCTTTGGGGGCCAACGTCCTGACTTTC. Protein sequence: CASSVGAPSLGANVLTF.

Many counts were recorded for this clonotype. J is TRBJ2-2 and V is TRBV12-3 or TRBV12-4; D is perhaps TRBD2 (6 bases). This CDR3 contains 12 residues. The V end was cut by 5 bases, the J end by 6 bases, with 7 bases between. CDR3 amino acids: CASSRESGELFF. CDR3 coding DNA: TGTGCCAGCAGTCGGGAGTCCGGGGAGCTGTTTTTT.

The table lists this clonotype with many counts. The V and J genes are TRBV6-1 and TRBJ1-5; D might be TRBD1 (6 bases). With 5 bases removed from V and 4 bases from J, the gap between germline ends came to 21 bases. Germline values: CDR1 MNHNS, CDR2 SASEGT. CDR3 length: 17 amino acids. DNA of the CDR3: TGTGCCAGCAGTTCCCAGTCCAGGGGCCTCTCAAATCAGCCCCAGCATTTT. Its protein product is CASSSQSRGLSNQPQHF.

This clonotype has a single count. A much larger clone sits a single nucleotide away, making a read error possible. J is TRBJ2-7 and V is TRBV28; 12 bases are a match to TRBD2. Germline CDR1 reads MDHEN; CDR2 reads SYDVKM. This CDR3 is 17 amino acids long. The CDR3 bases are TGTGTCAGCAGTTTAGTCCCTCGGACTAGCGGGAACTACGAGCAGTACTTC. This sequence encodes CVSSLVPRTSGNYEQYF. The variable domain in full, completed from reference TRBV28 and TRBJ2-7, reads DVKVTQSSRYLVKRTGEKVFLECVQDMDHENMFWYRQDPGLGLRLIYFSYDVKMKEKGDIPEGYSVSREKKERFSLILESASTNQTSMYLCVSSLVPRTSGNYEQYFGPGTRLTVT.